The clone carrying this TCR beta chain was seen many times. Trimming removed 5 bases from V and 6 bases from J; junction bases left unmatched: 11. This CDR3 has 15 amino acids. Germline V gives CDR1 MNHNS, CDR2 SASEGT. PBMCs stored at -80 C, numbering 2 million, were the origin of the unsorted libraries. This sample was taken from a study of neurological immune-mediated disorders. TCRdb re-called the 5' RACE reads with MiXCR, one entry per CDR3 protein. Here the sample spans about 55,000 distinct CDR3 sequences, roughly 4% being singletons. Sequenced material: PBMCs. V is TRBV6-1 and J is TRBJ1-2; 8 bases are a match to TRBD1. This receptor was identified in a man in his thirties or forties with multiple sclerosis. This CDR3 reads CASSYRGGGSDGYTF. The DNA for the CDR3 is TGTGCCAGCAGTTACAGGGGGGGAGGTAGTGATGGCTACACCTTC.